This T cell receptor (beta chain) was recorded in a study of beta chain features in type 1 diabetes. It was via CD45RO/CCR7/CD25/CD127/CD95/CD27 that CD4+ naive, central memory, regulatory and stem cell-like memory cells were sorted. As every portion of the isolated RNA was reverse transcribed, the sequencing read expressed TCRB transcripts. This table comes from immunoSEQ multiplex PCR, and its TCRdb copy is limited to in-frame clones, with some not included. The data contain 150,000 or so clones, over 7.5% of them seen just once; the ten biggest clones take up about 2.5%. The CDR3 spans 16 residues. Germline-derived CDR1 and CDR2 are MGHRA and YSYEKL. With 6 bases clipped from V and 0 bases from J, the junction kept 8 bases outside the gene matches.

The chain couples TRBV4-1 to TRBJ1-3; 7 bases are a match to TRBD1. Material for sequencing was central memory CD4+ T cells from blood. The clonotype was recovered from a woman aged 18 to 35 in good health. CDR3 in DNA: TGCGCCAGCAGTTGGGACAGACATGGCTCTGGAAACACCATATATTTT. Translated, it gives CASSWDRHGSGNTIYF.